The 23 T cell receptor beta chains listed next were all sequenced from one sample in a study of shared clonotypes between healthy human individuals. Sequencing was performed with immunoSEQ multiplex PCR; in TCRdb, only in-frame clones are kept and a portion is missing. The table has about half a million clones, 70% to 80% seen once. The sequencing input was PBMCs. The receptors were sampled from a woman between 40 and 55 years old in good health. Some clones in this sample may be carry-over from other donors' samples.

This chain joins TRBV28 and TRBJ2-1, with 7 bases aligning to TRBD2. Unmatched junction bases numbered 10, after V lost 2 bases and J lost 6 bases. The CDR3 contains 16 residues. Germline V gives CDR1 MDHEN, CDR2 SYDVKM. CDR3 nucleotides: TGTGCCAGCAGTTTAAACCTTTGGGGCGGGGGCAATGAGCAGTTCTTC. This translates into CASSLNLWGGGNEQFF.

This chain connects TRBV28 to TRBJ2-3; 7 bases fit TRBD1. There are 15 residues in the CDR3. CDR1 and CDR2 (germline): MDHEN, SYDVKM. J was trimmed by 4 bases and V by 6 bases; bases with no gene match: 10. This CDR3 is CASSTEGGVPDTQYF. The CDR3 nucleotides are TGTGCCAGCAGCACTGAAGGGGGCGTCCCAGATACGCAGTATTTT.

This clone is termed medium-sized. This sample also contains other DNA sequences that code for the same CDR3. The gene calls are TRBV4-2 and TRBJ2-7, with D possibly TRBD1 on 5 matching bases. This CDR3 has 15 residues. Germline V gene data show CDR1 as LGHNA and CDR2 as YNFKEQ. V lost 3 bases and J lost 2, with 14 bases in between. The CDR3 coding sequence is TGTGCCAGCAGCCACAACGTTGAGACAGCCTACGAGCAGTACTTC. Translation gives CASSHNVETAYEQYF.

This clone was found a few times. The CDR3 region has the DNA TGTGCCAGCAGCCGATACGGACTCTCCGAGCAGTACTTC. Protein: CASSRYGLSEQYF. J is TRBJ2-7 and V is TRBV5-6; D may be TRBD2 (5 bases). V lost 4 bases and J 6 bases, leaving 14 bases between the germline ends. Germline V gene sequence: CDR1 SGHDT, CDR2 YYEEEE. The CDR3 length is 13 residues.

The chain carries TRBV4-3 and TRBJ2-1; TRBD2 matches 13 bases. Trimming removed 4 bases from V and 2 bases from J; junction bases left unmatched: 2. CDR1 and CDR2 (germline): LGHNA, YSLEER. This CDR3 region has 16 residues. The CDR3: CASSLGLAGTYNEQFF. In nucleotides, the CDR3 is TGCGCCAGCAGCCTGGGACTAGCGGGAACCTACAATGAGCAGTTCTTC.

About this clone itself: Other nucleotide sequences in the sample specify the same CDR3. The chain employs TRBV7-8 and TRBJ2-7; D is unresolved. There are 15 residues in the CDR3. V lost 6 bases to trimming and J lost 2 bases, with 17 bases between them. The V gene's germline CDR1 is SGHVS and CDR2 FQNEAQ. CDR3 amino acids: CASSFLRYPPYEQYF. In nucleotides, the CDR3 is TGTGCCAGCAGTTTTCTCCGCTACCCACCCTACGAGCAGTACTTC.

The chain recombines TRBV7-9 with TRBJ2-5; 7 bases match TRBD1. CDR3 length equals 15 residues. The germline gives CDR1 SEHNR, CDR2 FQNEAQ (reference sequence). J was trimmed by 2 bases and V by 5 bases; bases with no gene match: 8. The DNA for the CDR3 is TGTGCCAGCAGCGCCACTGGGACAGCGCAAGAGACCCAGTACTTC. It specifies CASSATGTAQETQYF.

This rearrangement joins TRBV12-2 to TRBJ1-2; the table's D call, TRBD1, has no DNA check behind it. TRBV12-2 is labeled a pseudogene. This CDR3 has 21 residues. CDR3 DNA sequence: TGTGCAAGTCGCTTTCCCCCGGCGACACCGAAACCCCTTGGGGGCGACTATGGCTACACCTTC. This encodes CASRFPPATPKPLGGDYGYTF.

The chain carries TRBV29-1 and TRBJ1-1; tentative D call: TRBD1 (5 bases). The CDR3 extends over 13 amino acids. V was pared by 7 bases and J by 0 bases, with 12 bases between. The germline V gene encodes CDR1 SQVTM and CDR2 ANQGSEA. The CDR3 DNA reads as TGCAGCGCCTGGGAGGGGATGAACACTGAAGCTTTCTTT. It codes for CSAWEGMNTEAFF.

The chain carries TRBV25-1 and TRBJ1-2; D gene uncertain. Trimming removed 6 bases at V and 2 bases at J, with 13 bases between. This CDR3 contains 14 residues. Per the germline V gene, CDR1 is MGHDK and CDR2 is SYGVNS. CDR3 bases: TGTGCCAGCAGCCCCACCGGAGAGAACTATGGCTACACCTTC. Encoded protein: CASSPTGENYGYTF.

V and J are TRBV7-3 and TRBJ2-5; D unclear. CDR3 length: 14 amino acids. Germline assignment: CDR1 SGHTA and CDR2 FQGTGA. Trimming shortened V by 1 base and J by 1 base, and 7 bases separated the two germline ends. The CDR3 DNA reads as TGTGCCAGCAGCTTAATGGGGTTCCAAGAGACCCAGTACTTC. This codes for CASSLMGFQETQYF.

The V gene is TRBV19, the J gene TRBJ2-5; 7 positions match TRBD1. CDR1 and CDR2 from the germline V gene are LNHDA and SQIVND (reference sequence). The trim removed 4 bases at V and 4 bases at J, leaving 6 bases unmatched. The CDR3 runs 14 residues. The CDR3 DNA reads TGTGCCAGTAGTAAATACCGGGACAGAGAGACCCAGTACTTC. Protein sequence: CASSKYRDRETQYF.

This clone has at least ten counts. At the DNA level, this CDR3 is encoded by other sequences in the same sample as well. The V and J genes are TRBV25-1 and TRBJ1-4; TRBD1 matches at 8 bases. Per the germline V gene, CDR1 is MGHDK and CDR2 is SYGVNS. This CDR3 region has 15 residues. V lost 0 bases to trimming and J lost 5 bases; unmatched junction nucleotides: 2. The CDR3 DNA follows: TGTGCCAGCAGTGAATATACAGGGGGAAATGAAAAACTGTTTTTT. Its protein product is CASSEYTGGNEKLFF. Full variable domain (missing parts from reference TRBV25-1 and TRBJ1-4): EADIYQTPRYLVIGTGKKITLECSQTMGHDKMYWYQQDPGMELHLIHYSYGVNSTEKGDLSSESTVSRIRTEHFPLTLESARPSHTSQYLCASSEYTGGNEKLFFGSGTQLSVL.

This clone was detected a few times. This specimen includes other DNA sequences encoding the same CDR3. The V call is TRBV5-1, the J call TRBJ2-1; 9 bases map to TRBD1. The trim removed 0 bases at V and 6 bases at J, leaving 4 bases unmatched. From germline, CDR1 is SGHRS and CDR2 YFSETQ. The CDR3 totals 15 residues. The CDR3 spells CASSLAGTGLNEQFF. The DNA for the CDR3 is TGCGCCAGCAGCTTGGCCGGGACAGGGCTCAATGAGCAGTTCTTC.

The genes are TRBV10-3 and TRBJ1-6; D ambiguous. The CDR3 is 14 residues long. The germline gives CDR1 ENHRY, CDR2 SYGVKD. V lost 10 bases and J 3 bases, leaving 13 bases between the germline ends. The CDR3 DNA follows: TGTGCCACCCACGGAGGAGACTATAATTCACCCCTCCACTTT. Translated: CATHGGDYNSPLHF.

A remark on this clone: This sample also contains other DNA sequences that code for the same CDR3. CDR3 DNA: TGCGCCAGCAGCCGAGGGGGTGGGGAGCAGTACTTC. Residues: CASSRGGGEQYF. This sequence joins TRBV4-3 and TRBJ2-7; weak D call: TRBD1 (6 bases). This CDR3 contains 12 residues. Deletions cut 4 bases from V and 7 bases from J, with 11 bases between. The germline gives CDR1 LGHNA, CDR2 YSLEER.

The V call is TRBV28, the J call TRBJ2-7, with 7 bases that match TRBD2. Germline CDR1 is MDHEN and CDR2 is SYDVKM. After removal of 6 bases from V and 0 bases from J, the junction contained 8 bases not matched to a gene. The CDR3 length is 15 residues. CDR3 in DNA: TGTGCCAGCAGCCCACTAGCGCAAGGCTCCTACGAGCAGTACTTC. It specifies CASSPLAQGSYEQYF.

The chain couples TRBV15 to TRBJ2-5; 13 nucleotides match TRBD2. This CDR3 is 19 amino acids long. Germline-derived CDR1 and CDR2 are LNHNV and YYDKDF (reference sequence). V trimming: 0 bases; J trimming: 5 bases; junction bases outside the gene matches: 12. The CDR3 region has the DNA TGTGCCACCAGCAGAGAGTTGGGACTAGCGGGGTCCGTCCGGGAGACCCAGTACTTC. Encoded protein: CATSRELGLAGSVRETQYF.

The chain has TRBV5-6 and TRBJ2-7; 7 positions match TRBD2. The CDR3 extends over 15 amino acids. After removal of 3 bases from V and 2 bases from J, the junction contained 8 bases not matched to a gene. Germline CDR1 reads SGHDT; CDR2 reads YYEEEE. CDR3 nucleotides: TGTGCCAGCAGCTCACCCGGGAGGCCCCCCTACGAGCAGTACTTC. It specifies CASSSPGRPPYEQYF.

Concerning this clone itself: At one end the junction does not follow the germline gene, possibly because of a read error. The rearrangement uses TRBV7-2 and TRBJ2-5; D unclear. Germline lookup yields CDR1 SGHTA and CDR2 FQGNSA. CDR3 length: 13 residues. The CDR3 nucleotides are TGTGCCAGCAGCGTAGCCCCGCCGGAGACCCAGTACTTC. Protein: CASSVAPPETQYF. Based on the CDR3 plus reference TRBV7-2 and TRBJ2-5, the full variable domain is GAGVSQSPSNKVTEKGKDVELRCDPISGHTALYWYRQSLGQGLEFLIYFQGNSAPDKSGLPSDRFSAERTGGSVSTLTIQRTQQEDSAVYLCASSVAPPETQYFGPGTRLLVL.

The chain recombines TRBV15 with TRBJ2-5, with D tentatively TRBD2 (5 bases). The V gene lost 9 bases and the J gene lost 5 bases, with 16 bases spanning the gap. The CDR3 contains 13 residues. Germline CDR1 is LNHNV and CDR2 is YYDKDF (reference sequence). For the CDR3, the DNA is TGTGCCACTCACTCTACGGGGTGGGAGACCCAGTACTTC. This encodes CATHSTGWETQYF.

CDR3 in DNA: TGTGCCAGCAGGCGACTAGCGGTAGGGGAGCAGTACTTC. Translation gives CASRRLAVGEQYF. The chain is built from TRBV13 and TRBJ2-7; 9 bases map to TRBD2. V was clipped by 6 bases and J by 7 bases; unmatched bases: 7. The CDR3 contains 13 residues. Germline CDR1 reads PRHDT; CDR2 reads FYEKMQ (reference sequence).

The V call is TRBV30, the J call TRBJ2-2; the match to TRBD2 covers 7 bases. Germline CDR1 and CDR2: GTSNPN and SVGIG (reference sequence). The V and J ends lost 5 bases and 2 bases, in that order; junction bases with no gene match: 5. The CDR3 runs 14 residues. CDR3: CAWGGTINTGELFF. The CDR3 DNA follows: TGTGCCTGGGGAGGGACTATCAACACCGGGGAGCTGTTTTTT.